This T cell receptor beta chain is from a study of spatial heterogeneity in lung cancer. Study summary: The donors comprised about 70 untreated early-stage non-small cell lung cancer patients. Beta-chain sequences consistently outnumbered alpha-chain sequences in detection. Sequencing was performed on follow-up PBMC samples when available, collected at a median of about two years after resection.

This clonotype was detected many times. A unique molecular identifier was carried by every single TCR cDNA molecule. TCRdb reprocessed the 5' RACE reads with MiXCR, giving one entry per CDR3 protein. The table lists 95,000 to 130,000 distinct CDR3 sequences, 12% of them singletons. Germline V CDR1 and CDR2: SGHTA, FQGNSA. This CDR3 contains 15 residues. V shed 1 base and J shed 0 bases, with 8 bases lying between them. Time point indicated: blood at routine non-recurrence follow-up after resection. Whole RNA, isolated from tumor, nontumor lung or frozen PBMC, was sequenced without prior sorting. This specimen consisted of PBMCs, obtained at follow-up. The V call is TRBV7-2, the J call TRBJ2-3; possibly TRBD2 for D (6 bases). This receptor was obtained from a male donor with early-stage non-small cell lung cancer. The CDR3: CASSLGGTSTDTQYF. CDR3 DNA: TGTGCCAGCAGCTTAGGAGGGACTAGCACAGATACGCAGTATTTT.